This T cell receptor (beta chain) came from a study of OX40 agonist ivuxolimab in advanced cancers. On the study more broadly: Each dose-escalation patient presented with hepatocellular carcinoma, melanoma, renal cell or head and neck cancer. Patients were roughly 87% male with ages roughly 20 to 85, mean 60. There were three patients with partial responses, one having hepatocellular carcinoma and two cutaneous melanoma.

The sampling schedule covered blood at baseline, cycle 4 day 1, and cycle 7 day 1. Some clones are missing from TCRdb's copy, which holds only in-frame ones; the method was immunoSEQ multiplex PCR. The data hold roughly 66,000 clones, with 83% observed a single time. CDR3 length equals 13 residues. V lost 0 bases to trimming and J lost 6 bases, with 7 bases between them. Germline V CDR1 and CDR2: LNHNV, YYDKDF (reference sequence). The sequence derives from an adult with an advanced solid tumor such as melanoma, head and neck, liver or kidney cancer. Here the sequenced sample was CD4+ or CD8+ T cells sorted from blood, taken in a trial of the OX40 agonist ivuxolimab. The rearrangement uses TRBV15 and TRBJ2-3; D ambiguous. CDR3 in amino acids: CATSRDPPDTQYF. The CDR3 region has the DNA TGTGCCACCAGCAGAGATCCTCCCGATACGCAGTATTTT.